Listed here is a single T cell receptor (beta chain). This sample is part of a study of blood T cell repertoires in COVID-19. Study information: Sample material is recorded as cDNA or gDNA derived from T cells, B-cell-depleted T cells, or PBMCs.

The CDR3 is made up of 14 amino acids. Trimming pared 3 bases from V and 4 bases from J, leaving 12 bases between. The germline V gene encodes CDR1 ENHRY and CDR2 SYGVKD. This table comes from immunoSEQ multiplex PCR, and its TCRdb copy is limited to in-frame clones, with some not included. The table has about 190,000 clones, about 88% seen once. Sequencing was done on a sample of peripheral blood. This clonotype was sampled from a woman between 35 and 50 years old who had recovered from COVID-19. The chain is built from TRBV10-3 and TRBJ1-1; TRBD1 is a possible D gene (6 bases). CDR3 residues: CAISDRDRSTEAFF. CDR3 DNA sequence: TGTGCCATCAGTGATAGAGACAGGAGCACTGAAGCTTTCTTT.